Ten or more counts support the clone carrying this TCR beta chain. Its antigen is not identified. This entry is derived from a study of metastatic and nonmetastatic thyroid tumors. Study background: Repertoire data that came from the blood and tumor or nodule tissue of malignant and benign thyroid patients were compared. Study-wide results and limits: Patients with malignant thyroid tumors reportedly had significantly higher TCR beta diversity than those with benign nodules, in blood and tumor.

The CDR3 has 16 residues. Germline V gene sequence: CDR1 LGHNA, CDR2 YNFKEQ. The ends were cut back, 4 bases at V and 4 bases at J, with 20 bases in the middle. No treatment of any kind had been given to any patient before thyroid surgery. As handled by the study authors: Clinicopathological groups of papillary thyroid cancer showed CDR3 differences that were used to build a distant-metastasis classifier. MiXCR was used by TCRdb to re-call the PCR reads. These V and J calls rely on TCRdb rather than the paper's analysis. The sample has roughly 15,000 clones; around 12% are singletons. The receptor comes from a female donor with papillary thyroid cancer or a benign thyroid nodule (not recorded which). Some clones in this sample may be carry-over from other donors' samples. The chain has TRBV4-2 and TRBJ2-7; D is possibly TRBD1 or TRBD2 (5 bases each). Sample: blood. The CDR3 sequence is CASSPRVASQWYEQYF. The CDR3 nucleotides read TGTGCCAGCAGCCCCAGGGTAGCGTCTCAGTGGTACGAGCAGTACTTC.